Following are 11 T cell receptor beta chains from one sample sequenced in a study of T-cell memory formation after mild COVID-19. Each CDR3 protein gets one entry after TCRdb re-called the 5' RACE reads with MiXCR. The sample holds about 210,000 distinct CDR3 sequences, 8% to 11% seen once. Sequences were obtained from PBMCs or a T cell subset sorted from them (not recorded which). The receptors were gathered from a man between 18 and 35 years old who had mild COVID-19 (a few samples of this study predate the infection). Cell type and time point are not known.

This clonotype was seen a few times. This sequence joins TRBV7-9 and TRBJ1-1; D not resolved. This CDR3 spans 13 amino acids. Trimming took off 1 base at V and 4 bases at J, with 7 bases between the two ends. Germline V gene sequence: CDR1 SEHNR, CDR2 FQNEAQ (reference sequence). Here the CDR3 DNA reads TGTGCCAGCAGCTTAGAAGCCTTCACTGAAGCTTTCTTT. It specifies CASSLEAFTEAFF.

Ten or more counts support this clonotype. The chain couples TRBV5-6 to TRBJ1-1; perhaps TRBD1 as D (5 bases). Germline CDR1 and CDR2: SGHDT and YYEEEE. Trimming removed 0 bases at V and 4 bases at J, with 10 bases between. The CDR3 spans 14 residues. The CDR3 coding sequence is TGTGCCAGCAGCTTGGCGCTCAGGGCCACTGAAGCTTTCTTT. Protein: CASSLALRATEAFF.

This clonotype has a handful of counts. The V and J genes are TRBV9 and TRBJ2-1, with D tentatively TRBD1 or TRBD2 (5 bases each). The CDR3 has 14 amino acids. Trimming stripped 3 bases from V and 3 bases from J, with 10 bases between. Germline-derived CDR1 and CDR2 are SGDLS and YYNGEE. The CDR3 region is CASSGGGGYNEQFF. The CDR3 nucleotides are TGTGCCAGCAGCGGGGGCGGAGGCTACAATGAGCAGTTCTTC.

This chain links TRBV21-1 with TRBJ2-7; the table gives TRBD1 as D, unverified against the DNA. TRBV21-1 is a documented pseudogene. This CDR3 spans 13 amino acids. CDR3 sequence (DNA): TGTGCCAGCATCAGGGGGGTGTGCATCGAGCAGTACTTC. Translated: CASIRGVCIEQYF.

The V and J genes are TRBV29-1 and TRBJ2-3; the D is unclear. CDR3 length equals 12 residues. Germline V gene sequence: CDR1 SQVTM, CDR2 ANQGSEA. V was shortened by 3 bases and J by 7 bases, with 11 bases between the two germline ends. The CDR3 DNA follows: TGCAGCGTTGATCTCGAGGCGCATACGCAGTATTTT. As protein: CSVDLEAHTQYF.

This CDR3 reads CASSPGGLETQYF. CDR3 nucleotide sequence: TGTGCCAGCAGTCCGGGGGGCCTGGAGACCCAGTACTTC. The chain recombines TRBV5-4 with TRBJ2-5; TRBD2 is a possible D gene (7 bases). CDR1 is SGHNT, CDR2 YYREEE, per germline (reference sequence). V was clipped by 5 bases and J by 5 bases, with 13 bases between them. The CDR3 is 13 amino acids.

Ten or more counts support this clonotype. This rearrangement joins TRBV7-9 to TRBJ1-5, with D unresolved. Germline assignment: CDR1 SEHNR and CDR2 FQNEAQ (reference sequence). Trimming shortened V by 4 bases and J by 7 bases, and 8 bases separated the two germline ends. The CDR3 sequence is 12 residues long. In nucleotides, the CDR3 is TGTGCCAGCAGCTCGGGTGGCCAGCCCCAGCATTTT. It yields the protein CASSSGGQPQHF.

This clonotype was seen more than once but under ten times. The chain employs TRBV20-1 and TRBJ1-2, with D hard to call. This CDR3 region has 11 residues. CDR1 is DFQATT and CDR2 is SNEGSKA in the germline V gene (reference sequence). Between the trimmed V and J ends, which lost 2 bases and 3 bases, there was a span of 4 bases. DNA of the CDR3: TGCAGTGCTAGAACAGACTATGGCTACACCTTC. The encoded protein is CSARTDYGYTF.

V and J are TRBV30 and TRBJ2-7, with 7 bases identical to TRBD1. The CDR3 totals 13 residues. The ends lost 8 bases at V and 2 bases at J; junction bases unmatched: 9. Germline V gene data show CDR1 as GTSNPN and CDR2 as SVGIG (reference sequence). CDR3 sequence: CAGDDREAYEQYF. CDR3 in DNA: TGTGCCGGGGATGACAGGGAAGCCTACGAGCAGTACTTC.

This clonotype was counted only a few times. The V and J genes are TRBV15 and TRBJ1-4; TRBD1 agrees at 7 bases. Per the germline V gene, CDR1 is LNHNV and CDR2 is YYDKDF (reference sequence). There are 14 residues in the CDR3. Trimming at V came to 1 base and at J to 11 bases, leaving 7 bases not matched to a gene. The chain's CDR3 is CATSRAQGGGKLFF. The CDR3 DNA reads as TGTGCCACCAGCAGAGCCCAGGGGGGGGGGAAACTGTTTTTT.

The V gene is TRBV9, the J gene TRBJ2-5; 10 nucleotides align to TRBD1. Germline trimming cut 4 bases from V and 4 bases from J; bases unmatched to any gene: 4. This CDR3 comprises 14 residues. CDR1 is SGDLS and CDR2 is YYNGEE in the germline V gene. The CDR3 bases are TGTGCCAGCAGCTCACGGACAGGGGGAGAGACCCAGTACTTC. It encodes CASSSRTGGETQYF.